The rows below give T cell receptor beta chains drawn from one sample of a study of blood T cell repertoires in COVID-19. Only in-frame clones appear in the TCRdb table, and some are missing; sequencing was by immunoSEQ multiplex PCR. The sample lists under 250,000 clones; about four fifths were seen once. Sequences were obtained from peripheral blood. These receptors came from a man aged 40-55 years with active or convalescent COVID-19. CDR3s include the opening cysteine and the closing phenylalanine or tryptophan. The order of the fields is V gene, J gene, clone size, D gene, CDR3 protein, CDR3 DNA. A D gene is named only where the DNA matches it firmly. The size entry is marked missing in some rows and otherwise reads once, few, many or a size class.

>TRBV7-3|TRBJ2-7|.|TRBD1
CASSPGTEYEQYF
TGTGCCAGCAGCCCAGGGACAGAATACGAGCAGTACTTC
>TRBV5-1|TRBJ1-5|.|TRBD1
CASSAQGDNQPQHF
TGCGCCAGCAGCGCTCAGGGGGACAATCAGCCCCAGCATTTT
>TRBV30|TRBJ1-1|.|.
CAWILGNTEAFF
TGTGCCTGGATCCTAGGGAACACTGAAGCTTTCTTT
>TRBV24-1|TRBJ1-5|once|.
CATSDFGEAQPQHF
TGTGCCACCAGTGATTTCGGGGAGGCTCAGCCCCAGCATTTT
>TRBV7-6|TRBJ2-2|.|.
CASSSIQGPTGELFF
TGTGCCAGCAGTAGCATCCAGGGGCCCACCGGGGAGCTGTTTTTT
>TRBV19|TRBJ2-5|.|.
CASSSLTQETQYF
TGTGCCAGTAGTTCCCTAACTCAAGAGACCCAGTACTTC
>TRBV24-1|TRBJ1-2|.|.
CATSDFAHAGGYTF
TGTGCCACCAGTGATTTCGCTCATGCGGGTGGCTACACCTTC
>TRBV30|TRBJ1-1|few|TRBD1
CAWSLTNRGPNTEAFF
TGTGCCTGGAGTTTAACGAACAGGGGCCCGAACACTGAAGCTTTCTTT
>TRBV5-1|TRBJ2-5|.|.
CASSLAPSTGETQYF
TGCGCCAGCAGCTTGGCCCCTTCGACGGGAGAGACCCAGTACTTC
>TRBV19|TRBJ2-1|once|TRBD2
CASSLEREVQHEQFF
TGTGCCAGTAGTTTGGAACGGGAGGTGCAACATGAGCAGTTCTTC
>TRBV2|TRBJ1-1|.|.
CASSEYRDLNTEAFF
TGTGCCAGCAGTGAGTATCGTGACTTGAACACTGAAGCTTTCTTT
>TRBV5-6|TRBJ1-3|few|TRBD1
CASSLWTGGNTIYF
TGTGCCAGCAGCTTGTGGACAGGTGGAAACACCATATATTTT
>TRBV30|TRBJ2-2|.|.
CAWSRGQLTGELFF
TGTGCCTGGAGTCGGGGTCAGCTCACCGGGGAGCTGTTTTTT
>TRBV29-1|TRBJ1-1|.|TRBD1
CSVARQGNTEAFF
TGCAGCGTTGCCCGACAGGGGAACACTGAAGCTTTCTTT
>TRBV9|TRBJ2-1|.|.
CASSVGVERGYNEQFF
TGTGCCAGCAGCGTAGGAGTGGAGAGGGGGTACAATGAGCAGTTCTTC
>TRBV29-1|TRBJ2-7|once|.
CSVHTGTDPYEQYF
TGCAGCGTCCACACCGGGACTGACCCCTACGAGCAGTACTTC
>TRBV3-1/TRBV3-2|TRBJ2-7|.|TRBD2
CASSQEAGLPDEQYF
TGTGCCAGCAGCCAAGAAGCGGGACTACCAGACGAGCAGTACTTC
>TRBV3-1/TRBV3-2|TRBJ2-7|.|TRBD1
CASSLGTGGYEQYF
TGTGCCAGCAGCCTCGGGACAGGGGGCTACGAGCAGTACTTC
>TRBV3-1/TRBV3-2|TRBJ1-1|.|.
CASSQARGVNTEAFF
TGTGCCAGCAGCCAAGCTCGGGGGGTGAACACTGAAGCTTTCTTT
>TRBV27|TRBJ2-1|.|.
CASSLGVYNEQFF
TGTGCCAGCAGTTTAGGAGTTTACAATGAGCAGTTCTTC
>TRBV10-2|TRBJ2-2|.|.
CASTAPGQHTGELFF
TGCGCCAGCACCGCTCCCGGACAGCACACCGGGGAGCTGTTTTTT
>TRBV5-1|TRBJ2-3|once|TRBD2
CASSLAGLSYDTQYF
TGCGCCAGCAGCTTAGCGGGACTCTCTTACGATACGCAGTATTTT
>TRBV5-1|TRBJ1-1|.|TRBD1
CASSSDREAEAFF
TGCGCCAGCAGCTCAGACAGGGAAGCTGAAGCTTTCTTT
>TRBV24-1|TRBJ1-2|.|.
CATSEAGGLPNGYTF
TGTGCCACCAGTGAGGCCGGAGGACTACCTAATGGCTACACCTTC
>TRBV19|TRBJ1-3|.|.
CASSIPNSGNTIYF
TGTGCCAGTAGTATCCCAAACTCTGGAAACACCATATATTTT
>TRBV5-4|TRBJ2-2|.|TRBD2
CASSLGGVAGGAAGELFF
TGTGCCAGCAGCTTGGGAGGTGTAGCGGGAGGGGCGGCCGGGGAGCTGTTTTTT
>TRBV4-3|TRBJ1-1|few|.
CASSQFLSGQTNTEAFF
TGCGCCAGCAGCCAATTTTTGTCGGGACAAACGAACACTGAAGCTTTCTTT
>TRBV19|TRBJ1-2|.|TRBD1
CASTTTGANYGYTF
TGTGCCAGTACCACGACAGGGGCCAACTATGGCTACACCTTC
>TRBV6-5|TRBJ1-2|.|.
CASSLDSNYGYTF
TGTGCCAGCAGTTTAGACTCTAACTATGGCTACACCTTC
>TRBV7-2|TRBJ2-3|.|TRBD2
CASSLGSGRPGDTQYF
TGTGCCAGCAGCTTAGGTAGCGGGAGGCCCGGGGATACGCAGTATTTT
>TRBV10-3|TRBJ1-1|.|TRBD1
CAISEFIQGSQNTEAFF
TGTGCCATCAGTGAGTTCATACAGGGGTCCCAGAACACTGAAGCTTTCTTT
>TRBV29-1|TRBJ2-7|.|TRBD1
CSVDYGTGSRTSYEQYF
TGCAGCGTAGATTACGGGACAGGGTCACGGACCTCCTACGAGCAGTACTTC
>TRBV3-1/TRBV3-2|TRBJ2-3|.|TRBD2
CASSPTSGGSSDTQYF
TGTGCCAGCAGCCCCACTAGCGGGGGGTCGTCAGATACGCAGTATTTT
>TRBV30|TRBJ2-5|few|.
CAWSVRGQETQYF
TGTGCCTGGAGTGTACGCGGCCAAGAGACCCAGTACTTC
>TRBV27|TRBJ1-5|.|TRBD1
CASMIRPNPGGLSQPQHF
TGTGCCAGCATGATTCGCCCCAACCCAGGGGGGCTGTCGCAGCCCCAGCATTTT
>TRBV6-5|TRBJ1-2|.|.
CASSFRGGYTF
TGTGCCAGCAGTTTCAGGGGTGGCTACACCTTC
>TRBV18|TRBJ2-5|.|TRBD1
CASSLKGQTQETQYF
TGTGCCAGCTCACTCAAGGGACAGACCCAAGAGACCCAGTACTTC
>TRBV24-1|TRBJ2-7|.|.
CATSDPRDKAYEQYF
TGTGCCACCAGTGATCCCCGGGACAAAGCCTACGAGCAGTACTTC
>TRBV5-1|TRBJ1-4|.|TRBD1
CASSHGQGGEKLFF
TGCGCCAGCAGCCACGGACAGGGGGGAGAAAAACTGTTTTTT
>TRBV27|TRBJ2-5|.|.
CASSVQGTSETQYF
TGTGCCAGCAGCGTTCAGGGGACCAGCGAGACCCAGTACTTC
>TRBV5-1|TRBJ1-1|.|TRBD1
CASSTGAKNTEAFF
TGCGCCAGCAGTACAGGGGCGAAGAACACTGAAGCTTTCTTT
>TRBV9|TRBJ2-3|.|.
CASSVDSGRTDTQYF
TGTGCCAGCAGCGTAGATAGCGGCCGCACAGATACGCAGTATTTT